This TCR beta chain derives from a study of blood T cell repertoires in COVID-19 (dated by TCRdb to the early 2020s). At the level of the whole study: Samples covering the acute and convalescent phases of COVID-19 were provided by collaborators in the United States, Italy and Spain. The material from the prospective study consisted of cDNA or gDNA derived from T cells, B-cell-depleted T cells, or PBMCs. Subjects who had been exposed to COVID-19, were actively infected with it, or had recovered from it provided the deeply sampled blood TCRbeta repertoires that made up the dataset. The repertoires were released in a freely available public database intended as a resource for research on the immune response to SARS-CoV-2. The samples were drawn from the first 160 participants of the ongoing ImmuneRACE study and from some 1,300 subjects provided by 6 global collaborators. The sample metadata nearly always contained a de-identified subject ID, COVID-19 status, age in years and sex. Where available, HLA class I and class II types were obtained from metadata supplied by the sample provider rather than from assay-based typing. Study-level results and caveats: How much clinical and demographic metadata was included differed by source and by participant, and the metadata was provided uncurated.

The CDR3 starts with the cysteine, ends with the phenylalanine, and has 17 residues. Left in the record is the CDR3 DNA by itself, 51 bases read in frame from the first base. Collaborating institutions collected whole blood in K2EDTA tubes following their own protocols. Collaborator samples were shipped for TCRbeta analysis as frozen whole blood, isolated PBMCs, or DNA extracted from either sample type. TCRbeta CDR3 regions were amplified from genomic DNA by means of the immunoSEQ Assay, a bias-controlled multiplex PCR. Per the original workflow: The number of nucleated cells in each sample was estimated from the amplification of reference gene primers within the assay. To quantify the absolute abundance of each unique TCRbeta CDR3 rearrangement, sequence reads were collapsed and filtered. For each sample, productive Simpson clonality was calculated as the square root of Simpson's diversity index across productive rearrangements. TCRdb provides this immuneACCESS table in a form limited to in-frame rearrangements. Some clones are lacking; in checked studies, under half of them reflect an unresolved V gene, and why the rest are absent is not known. V, J and clone size derive from that table, while D and trimming were established from the DNA sequence. This sample lists roughly 120,000 clones; roughly 89% were detected once. Jointly, the top ten make up approximately 2% of the sample.

As to this clone: Its antigen is still unknown. There are no base qualities to consult, and no much larger clone falls within one base.

The TCR originated in a woman between 50 and 59 years old with acute or convalescent COVID-19. This chain joins TRBV21-1 to TRBJ1-6; the D call of TRBD1 is as the table states it, not checked on the DNA. TRBV21-1 is marked as a pseudogene. Source material: peripheral blood. The nucleotide sequence is given as TGTGCCAGCAGCAAAGGGCGATCTCCCAGGACAAATTCACCCCTCCACTTT. This translates into CASSKGRSPRTNSPLHF.